The 20 T cell receptor beta chains presented below share a single source sample, sequenced in a study of blood T cell repertoires in COVID-19. The method was immunoSEQ multiplex PCR; TCRdb's version includes in-frame clones alone and lacks a portion of them. The table includes approximately 300,000 clones, roughly nine tenths detected once. Material for sequencing was peripheral blood. These TCRs come from a man aged 18 to 30 who had recovered from COVID-19.

This clone was detected a few times. The J gene is TRBJ2-2, the V gene TRBV7-3, with 10 positions matching TRBD2. J gave up 4 bases and V 2 bases, and 4 bases lay outside the gene matches. Looked up from germline, CDR1 is SGHTA and CDR2 is FQGTGA. The CDR3 is 16 residues long. CDR3 sequence (DNA): TGTGCCAGCAGCTTATTAGCGGGAGGTACCACCGGGGAGCTGTTTTTT. It is translated as CASSLLAGGTTGELFF.

The chain has TRBV5-1 and TRBJ1-2, with TRBD1 matching over 7 bases. The CDR3 sequence is 16 residues long. V trimming: 4 bases; J trimming: 6 bases; junction bases outside the gene matches: 15. Germline V gives CDR1 SGHRS, CDR2 YFSETQ. CDR3 DNA: TGCGCCAGCAGCCTCCTTCCAGACAGGGAGGTTAATGGCTACACCTTC. This gives the protein CASSLLPDREVNGYTF. The full variable domain, completed using reference TRBV5-1 and TRBJ1-2, is KAGVTQTPRYLIKTRGQQVTLSCSPISGHRSVSWYQQTPGQGLQFLFEYFSETQRNKGNFPGRFSGRQFSNSRSEMNVSTLELGDSALYLCASSLLPDREVNGYTFGSGTRLTVV.

The chain is built from TRBV30 and TRBJ1-2, with D unclear. The CDR3 runs 12 residues. V was clipped by 2 bases and J by 3 bases, with 7 bases between them. CDR1 GTSNPN and CDR2 SVGIG come from the germline V gene (reference sequence). The CDR3 DNA follows: TGTGCCTGGAGTCCGCAGGACTATGGCTACACCTTC. This encodes CAWSPQDYGYTF.

This chain joins TRBV4-3 and TRBJ2-7, with TRBD2 identical over 12 bases. Germline V gives CDR1 LGHNA, CDR2 YSLEER. The J segment lost 2 bases and the V segment lost 5 bases, leaving 4 bases of the junction unmatched. The CDR3 is 15 amino acids. As DNA, the CDR3 is TGCGCCAGCAGCGACAGACTAGCGGGGGCCTACGAGCAGTACTTC. This sequence encodes CASSDRLAGAYEQYF.

This rearrangement joins TRBV7-6 to TRBJ2-5; TRBD1 matches at 7 bases. After removal of 5 bases from V and 4 bases from J, the junction contained 7 bases not matched to a gene. Germline V CDR1 and CDR2: SGHVS, FNYEAQ. The CDR3 covers 14 residues. The CDR3 nucleotides read TGTGCCAGCAGCCAGGCAGGGGGTTCAGAGACCCAGTACTTC. Encoded protein: CASSQAGGSETQYF.

The genes are TRBV6-2 or TRBV6-3 and TRBJ2-7; no reliable D call. The V end was cut by 5 bases, the J end by 6 bases, with 14 bases between. This CDR3 has 13 residues. In germline, CDR1 is MNHEY, CDR2 SVGEGT. The CDR3 is CASSNGGSSEQYF. Here the CDR3 DNA reads TGTGCCAGCAGTAACGGTGGGTCTAGCGAGCAGTACTTC.

J is TRBJ2-7 and V is TRBV7-3; 9 bases match TRBD1. V dropped 6 bases and J dropped 1; count of bases not matched to a gene: 7. The CDR3 totals 15 residues. The germline gives CDR1 SGHTA, CDR2 FQGTGA. This chain's CDR3 is CASRYTGTGSYEQYF. The CDR3 DNA follows: TGTGCCAGCAGGTATACCGGGACAGGGTCCTACGAGCAGTACTTC.

Here the CDR3 DNA reads TGCGCCAGCAGCCCTCGGGAGGGCCGGCAGTTCTTC. Translation gives CASSPREGRQFF. V is TRBV5-1 and J is TRBJ2-1, with 8 bases aligning to TRBD2. With 4 bases clipped from V and 12 bases from J, the junction kept 6 bases outside the gene matches. Germline V lookup: CDR1 SGHRS, CDR2 YFSETQ. The CDR3 sequence is 12 residues long.

This clone was observed once. The chain joins TRBV5-5 to TRBJ2-7; a possible D gene is TRBD2 (6 bases). Germline V gene data show CDR1 as SGHKS and CDR2 as YYEKEE (reference sequence). The CDR3 is 15 amino acids. V shed 4 bases and J shed 3 bases, with 17 bases lying between them. The CDR3 DNA follows: TGTGCCAGCAGCCCCGGGACTTCCGGGGGCTACGAGCAGTACTTC. Protein product: CASSPGTSGGYEQYF.

The genes are TRBV7-2 and TRBJ1-2; unclear D gene. The V gene lost 5 bases and the J gene lost 2 bases, with 12 bases spanning the gap. Germline loops: CDR1 SGHTA, CDR2 FQGNSA. The CDR3 is 14 residues long. CDR3 sequence: CASSQISTNYGYTF. In nucleotides, the CDR3 is TGTGCCAGCAGCCAAATCAGTACAAACTATGGCTACACCTTC.

The chain combines TRBV4-1 with TRBJ1-3; maybe TRBD1 (6 bases). The CDR3 has 15 residues. Germline V gene lookup returns CDR1 MGHRA and CDR2 YSYEKL. V was trimmed by 3 bases and J by 1 base, leaving 10 bases between them. CDR3 in amino acids: CASSQQGLSGNTIYF. The CDR3 DNA is TGCGCCAGCAGCCAGCAGGGGTTGTCTGGAAACACCATATATTTT.

CDR3 sequence: CASSWGPGQGATGELFF. In DNA form, the CDR3 reads TGTGCCAGCAGCTGGGGACCGGGACAGGGGGCCACCGGGGAGCTGTTTTTT. J is TRBJ2-2 and V is TRBV5-5, with TRBD1 identical over 12 bases. The CDR3 has 17 residues. Germline V gives CDR1 SGHKS, CDR2 YYEKEE (reference sequence). V lost 3 bases to trimming and J lost 4 bases; unmatched junction nucleotides: 7.

CDR3 sequence (DNA): TGTGCCAGCAGTTATTCCCCTGAGTTTGGGCAAGCTTTCTTT. Its translation: CASSYSPEFGQAFF. The rearrangement uses TRBV6-2 or TRBV6-3 and TRBJ1-1; D is uncertain. Germline V gene data show CDR1 as MNHEY and CDR2 as SVGEGT. V was pared by 3 bases and J by 9 bases, with 17 bases between. This CDR3 is built from 14 residues.

The V gene is TRBV29-1, the J gene TRBJ2-7, with 11 bases identical to TRBD2. CDR1 and CDR2 from the germline V gene are SQVTM and ANQGSEA. CDR3 length: 13 residues. J gave up 7 bases and V 2 bases, and 4 bases lay outside the gene matches. DNA of the CDR3: TGCAGCGTTGAATCCCGACTAGCGGGGGAGCAGTACTTC. It translates to CSVESRLAGEQYF.

The gene calls are TRBV12-3 or TRBV12-4 and TRBJ1-5; D is unclear. There are 13 residues in the CDR3. Trimming shortened V by 7 bases and J by 5 bases, and 12 bases separated the two germline ends. The CDR3 region is CASTPAVYQPQHF. CDR3 coding DNA: TGTGCCAGCACCCCCGCGGTTTATCAGCCCCAGCATTTT.

This clone occurred a few times. The chain uses TRBV27 and TRBJ2-1, with TRBD2 matching over 13 bases. The CDR3 has 19 residues. In germline, CDR1 is MNHEY, CDR2 SMNVEV (reference sequence). Trimming cost V 7 bases and J 3 bases; bases outside gene matches: 15. The CDR3 region is CASTLWGTSGALNYNEQFF. The CDR3 coding sequence is TGTGCCAGCACTCTATGGGGGACTAGCGGGGCTCTAAACTACAATGAGCAGTTCTTC.

V usage is TRBV6-5 and J usage is TRBJ2-7; TRBD1 might be the D (5 bases). The V and J ends lost 9 bases and 2 bases respectively, with 17 bases between them. This CDR3 contains 14 residues. Per germline, CDR1 MNHEY and CDR2 SVGAGI. The CDR3: CASTDRTQTYEQYF. CDR3 nucleotides: TGTGCCAGTACCGACAGAACTCAAACCTACGAGCAGTACTTC.

This clone was observed a single time. The gene calls are TRBV2 and TRBJ2-7; 7 bases line up with TRBD2. Germline lookup yields CDR1 SNHLY and CDR2 FYNNEI. Losses at the gene ends were 8 bases for V and 2 bases for J; bases not matched to a gene: 9. This CDR3 comprises 14 residues. The CDR3 sequence is CASGPTSAAYEQYF. In DNA form, the CDR3 reads TGTGCCAGCGGCCCTACTAGCGCTGCCTACGAGCAGTACTTC.

As DNA, the CDR3 is TGTGCCAGCAGCCAAGCCGGGACAGAAAACACTGAAGCTTTCTTT. It yields the protein CASSQAGTENTEAFF. The chain carries TRBV4-2 and TRBJ1-1, with 7 nucleotides matching TRBD1. Germline V lookup: CDR1 LGHNA, CDR2 YNFKEQ. V lost 1 base and J lost 2; bases outside the gene matches: 4. This CDR3 is 15 amino acids long.

CDR3 coding DNA: TGTGCCAGCAGCCCTATGAACTACGAGCAGTACTTC. Protein product: CASSPMNYEQYF. This chain joins TRBV16 and TRBJ2-7; D is unclear. The CDR3 contains 12 residues. Trimming left V 4 bases short and J 3 bases short, with 7 bases between. Germline V gives CDR1 KGHSY, CDR2 FQNENV.